The clone carrying this T cell receptor (beta chain) was counted many times. The record originates from a study of spatial heterogeneity in lung cancer. Time point defined: sample taken at primary tumor resection. Whole RNA came from tumor, nontumor lung or frozen PBMC and was sequenced without being sorted. The approximately 69 donors had untreated early-stage non-small cell lung cancer. From the 5' RACE reads, TCRdb called clonotypes with MiXCR, one entry per CDR3 protein. The profile shows 50,000 to 65,000 distinct CDR3 sequences, roughly 7.5% of them singletons. Trimming took off 4 bases at V and 6 bases at J, with 19 bases between the two ends. Germline V gene sequence: CDR1 SQVTM, CDR2 ANQGSEA. The CDR3 has 14 amino acids.

The specimen was PBMCs, collected at surgery. The sequence was collected from a female donor with early-stage non-small cell lung cancer. This rearrangement joins TRBV29-1 to TRBJ2-7; TRBD2 might be the D (5 bases). The CDR3 is CSVAPTLPSTEQYF. DNA of the CDR3: TGCAGCGTTGCCCCTACCCTCCCTAGCACCGAGCAGTACTTC.